Detailed here is one T cell receptor beta chain. The antigen is undetermined. This CDR3 has 14 residues. The J segment lost 2 bases and the V segment lost 6 bases, leaving 4 bases of the junction unmatched. This sample stems from a study of post-analysis software for immune sequencing data. Study-level information: The disease courses spanned relapsing-remitting, secondary progressive and progressive-relapsing forms of multiple sclerosis.

Each TCR beta cDNA library carried unique molecular identifiers. Between about 0.85 and 11 million T cells gave rise to approximately 520,000 cDNA molecules. TCRdb processed the PCR reads anew with MiXCR; each CDR3 protein has one entry. The sample consists of 700,000 to 900,000 distinct CDR3 sequences, around 45% of them appearing once. Study-level points and caveats: Significantly lower normalized Chao1 diversity was found in patients with multiple sclerosis relative to controls. The study found TRBV5-6, TRBV5-1 and TRBV20-1 among five TRBV segments more frequent in patients than controls. The authors found that F measure strongly co-clustered same-batch samples.

V usage is TRBV12-3 or TRBV12-4 and J usage is TRBJ1-3, with 7 bases that match TRBD1. The source of this sequence is a girl aged 10-17 years with multiple sclerosis. Sequenced input: blood. This CDR3 is CASRPTGPGNTIYF. The CDR3 DNA reads as TGTGCCAGCAGACCGACAGGGCCTGGAAACACCATATATTTT.